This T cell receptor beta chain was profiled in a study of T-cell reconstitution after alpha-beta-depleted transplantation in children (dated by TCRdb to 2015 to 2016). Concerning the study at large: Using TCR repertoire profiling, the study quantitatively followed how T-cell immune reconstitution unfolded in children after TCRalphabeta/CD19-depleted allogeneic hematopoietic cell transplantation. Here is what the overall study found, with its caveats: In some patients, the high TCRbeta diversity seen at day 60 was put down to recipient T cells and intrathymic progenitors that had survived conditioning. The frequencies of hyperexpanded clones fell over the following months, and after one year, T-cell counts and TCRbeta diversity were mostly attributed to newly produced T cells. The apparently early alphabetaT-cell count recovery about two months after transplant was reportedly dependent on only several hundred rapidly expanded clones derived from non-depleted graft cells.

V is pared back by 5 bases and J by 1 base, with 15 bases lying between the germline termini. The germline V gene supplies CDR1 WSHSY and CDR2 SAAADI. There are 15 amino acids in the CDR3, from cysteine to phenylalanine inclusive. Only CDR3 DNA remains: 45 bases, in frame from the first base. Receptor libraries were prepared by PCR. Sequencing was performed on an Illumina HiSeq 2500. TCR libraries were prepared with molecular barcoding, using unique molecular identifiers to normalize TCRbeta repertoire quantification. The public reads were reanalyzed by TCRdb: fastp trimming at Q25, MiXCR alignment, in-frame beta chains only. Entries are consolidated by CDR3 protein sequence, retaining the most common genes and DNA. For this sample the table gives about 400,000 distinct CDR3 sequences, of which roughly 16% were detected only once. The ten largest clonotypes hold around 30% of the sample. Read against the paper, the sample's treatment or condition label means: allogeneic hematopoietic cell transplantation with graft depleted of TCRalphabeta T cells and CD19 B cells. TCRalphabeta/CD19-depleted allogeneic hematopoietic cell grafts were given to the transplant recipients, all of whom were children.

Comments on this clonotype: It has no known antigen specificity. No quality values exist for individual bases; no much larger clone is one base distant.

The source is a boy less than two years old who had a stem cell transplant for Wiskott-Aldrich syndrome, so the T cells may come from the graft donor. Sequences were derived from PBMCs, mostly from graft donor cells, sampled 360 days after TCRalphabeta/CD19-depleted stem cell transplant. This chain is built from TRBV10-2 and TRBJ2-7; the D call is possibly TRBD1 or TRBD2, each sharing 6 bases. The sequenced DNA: TGCGCCAGCAGTAGTTGGGGGGCAGAATCCTACGAGCAGTACTTC. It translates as CASSSWGAESYEQYF.